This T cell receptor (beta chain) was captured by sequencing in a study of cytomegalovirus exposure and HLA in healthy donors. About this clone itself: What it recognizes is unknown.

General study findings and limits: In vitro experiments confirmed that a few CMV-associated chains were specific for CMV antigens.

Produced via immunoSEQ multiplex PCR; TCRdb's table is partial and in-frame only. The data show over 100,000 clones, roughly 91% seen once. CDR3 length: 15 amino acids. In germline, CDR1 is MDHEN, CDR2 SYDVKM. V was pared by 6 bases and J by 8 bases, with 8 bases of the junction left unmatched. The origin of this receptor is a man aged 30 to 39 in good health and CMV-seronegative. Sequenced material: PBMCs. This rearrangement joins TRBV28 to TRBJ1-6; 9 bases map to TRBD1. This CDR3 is CASRPETGGDSPLHF. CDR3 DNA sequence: TGTGCCAGCAGACCCGAGACAGGGGGAGATTCACCCCTCCACTTT.